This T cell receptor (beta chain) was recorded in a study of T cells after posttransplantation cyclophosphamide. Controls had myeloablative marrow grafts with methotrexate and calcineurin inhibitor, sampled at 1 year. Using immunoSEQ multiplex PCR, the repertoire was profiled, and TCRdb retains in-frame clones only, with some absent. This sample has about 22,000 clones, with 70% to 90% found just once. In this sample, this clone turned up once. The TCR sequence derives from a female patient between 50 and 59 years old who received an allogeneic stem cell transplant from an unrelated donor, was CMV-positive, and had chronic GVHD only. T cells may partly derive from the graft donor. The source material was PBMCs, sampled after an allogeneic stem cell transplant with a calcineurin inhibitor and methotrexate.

This chain's CDR3 is CASSSSASDRVNGYTF. In DNA form, the CDR3 reads TGTGCCAGCAGCTCCTCCGCGTCCGACAGGGTCAATGGCTACACCTTC. The chain joins TRBV7-8 to TRBJ1-2; 7 nucleotides match TRBD1. The junction had 14 bases not matched to a gene; V was cut back by 4 bases and J by 6 bases. This CDR3 spans 16 amino acids. Looked up from germline, CDR1 is SGHVS and CDR2 is FQNEAQ.